This note documents a single T cell receptor beta chain sequence. Repertoires were generated with immunoSEQ multiplex PCR, while TCRdb's copy carries only in-frame clones and drops some. The top ten clones hold almost 6.5% of a sample with around 72,000 clones, roughly 86% of them seen once. In germline, CDR1 is SGHVS, CDR2 FNYEAQ. The CDR3 spans 11 residues. Trimming stripped 4 bases from V and 10 bases from J, with 8 bases between. The data are from a study of blood T cell repertoires in COVID-19. The overall study: Whether acute or convalescent, the COVID-19 samples came from the United States, Italy and Spain. PBMCs, B-cell-depleted T cells, or T cells were the source of the cDNA or gDNA that made up the material.

Sequencing used peripheral blood. The chain carries TRBV7-6 and TRBJ2-1; no clear D. The receptor's source is a woman aged 45-65 years with acute or convalescent COVID-19. CDR3 in amino acids: CASSYSGEQFF. The CDR3 nucleotides are TGTGCCAGCAGCTACTCAGGCGAGCAGTTCTTC.